Each of the 6 T cell receptor beta chains below was sequenced from the same sample in a study of radiation and T cells in renal cell carcinoma. Specified time point: baseline pretreatment blood. Treatment indicated: 15 Gy SBRT to primary tumor, nephrectomy 4 weeks later. Sequencing used immunoSEQ multiplex PCR; TCRdb keeps in-frame clones, though not all of them. The sample consists of 70,000 to 95,000 clones, 70% to 85% of them appearing once. Sequencing used blood, obtained from a patient whose treatment included radiotherapy and nephrectomy. All receptors come from a man in his sixties with renal cell carcinoma.

V usage is TRBV2 and J usage is TRBJ1-6, with 7 bases fitting TRBD1. V gave up 6 bases and J gave up 9 bases; unmatched junction bases: 11. Per the germline V gene, CDR1 is SNHLY and CDR2 is FYNNEI. The CDR3 has 15 amino acids. The CDR3 protein is CASRGTTGIGSPLHF. The CDR3 bases are TGTGCCAGCAGAGGCACGACAGGGATAGGTTCACCCCTCCACTTT.

The J gene is TRBJ2-7, the V gene TRBV7-8, with D possibly being TRBD1 (5 bases). Germline CDR1 and CDR2: SGHVS and FQNEAQ. This CDR3 comprises 13 residues. Trimming stripped 5 bases from V and 5 bases from J, with 13 bases between. The CDR3, as DNA: TGTGCCAGCAGCCAGGGCTATACCCACGAGCAGTACTTC. Translating it yields CASSQGYTHEQYF.

The V gene is TRBV9, the J gene TRBJ1-5, with D tentatively TRBD1 (5 bases). The CDR3 is made up of 14 amino acids. The germline gives CDR1 SGDLS, CDR2 YYNGEE. V was pared by 0 bases and J by 5 bases, with 9 bases between. This CDR3 reads CASSVDGRDQPQHF. DNA of the CDR3: TGTGCCAGCAGCGTAGATGGCAGGGATCAGCCCCAGCATTTT. The full variable domain, in which reference TRBV9 and TRBJ1-5 provide the parts outside the CDR3, is DSGVTQTPKHLITATGQRVTLRCSPRSGDLSVYWYQQSLDQGLQFLIQYYNGEERAKGNILERFSAQQFPDLHSELNLSSLELGDSALYFCASSVDGRDQPQHFGDGTRLSIL.

The chain recombines TRBV5-4 with TRBJ2-7; TRBD2 might be the D (6 bases). The germline gives CDR1 SGHNT, CDR2 YYREEE (reference sequence). With 4 bases removed from V and 6 bases from J, the gap between germline ends came to 17 bases. The CDR3 extends over 14 amino acids. In nucleotides, the CDR3 is TGTGCCAGCAGCCTCGGCAGGGAGGTAGTCGAGCAGTACTTC. It specifies CASSLGREVVEQYF. The variable domain in full, completed from reference TRBV5-4 and TRBJ2-7, reads ETGVTQSPTHLIKTRGQQVTLRCSSQSGHNTVSWYQQALGQGPQFIFQYYREEENGRGNFPPRFSGLQFPNYSSELNVNALELDDSALYLCASSLGREVVEQYFGPGTRLTVT.

The V gene is TRBV5-1, the J gene TRBJ1-4; TRBD1 might be the D (5 bases). Trimming took 0 bases from V and 12 from J, leaving 9 bases between them. There are 12 residues in the CDR3. Germline loops: CDR1 SGHRS, CDR2 YFSETQ. The CDR3 nucleotides read TGCGCCAGCAGCTTGGGACGAGGGGAACTGTTTTTT. This encodes CASSLGRGELFF.

This clone appeared a few times. V and J are TRBV5-1 and TRBJ2-3; D gene ambiguous. CDR3 length equals 14 residues. The V gene's germline CDR1 is SGHRS and CDR2 YFSETQ. Trimming cost V 4 bases and J 3 bases, with 12 bases left between them. Here the CDR3 reads CASSTITGTDTQYF. CDR3 bases: TGCGCCAGCAGCACCATCACGGGTACAGATACGCAGTATTTT.